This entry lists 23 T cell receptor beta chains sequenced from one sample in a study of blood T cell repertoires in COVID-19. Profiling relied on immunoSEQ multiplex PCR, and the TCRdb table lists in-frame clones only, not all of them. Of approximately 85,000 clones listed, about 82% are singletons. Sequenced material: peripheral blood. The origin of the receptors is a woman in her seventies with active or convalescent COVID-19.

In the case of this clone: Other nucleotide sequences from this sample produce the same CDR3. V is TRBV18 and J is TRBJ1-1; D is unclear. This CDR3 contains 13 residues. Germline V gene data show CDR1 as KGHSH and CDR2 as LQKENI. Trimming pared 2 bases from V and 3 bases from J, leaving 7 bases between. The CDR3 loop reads CASSPTGYTEAFF. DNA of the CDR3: TGTGCCAGCTCACCAACGGGGTACACTGAAGCTTTCTTT.

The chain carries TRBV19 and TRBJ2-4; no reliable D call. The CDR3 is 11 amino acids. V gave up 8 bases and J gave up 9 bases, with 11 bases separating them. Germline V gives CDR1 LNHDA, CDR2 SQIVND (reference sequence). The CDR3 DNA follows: TGTGCCAGTGGTACCCTCTCCATTCAGTACTTC. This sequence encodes CASGTLSIQYF.

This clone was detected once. The CDR3 DNA is TGCGCCAGCAGCCAAGAGGTGAGCCCGAAAAATTCACCCCTCCACTTT. Translated, it gives CASSQEVSPKNSPLHF. V gene TRBV4-3 combines with J gene TRBJ1-6; D call uncertain. Germline CDR1 reads LGHNA; CDR2 reads YSLEER. V gave up 0 bases and J gave up 7 bases, with 13 bases separating them. CDR3 size: 16 residues.

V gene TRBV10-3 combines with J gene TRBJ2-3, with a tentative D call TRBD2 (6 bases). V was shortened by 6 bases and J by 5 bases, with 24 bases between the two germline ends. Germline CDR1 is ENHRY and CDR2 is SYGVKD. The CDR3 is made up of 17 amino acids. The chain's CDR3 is CAIRASGGTGRIDTQYF. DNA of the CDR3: TGTGCCATCAGGGCCTCAGGAGGGACCGGTCGGATAGATACGCAGTATTTT.

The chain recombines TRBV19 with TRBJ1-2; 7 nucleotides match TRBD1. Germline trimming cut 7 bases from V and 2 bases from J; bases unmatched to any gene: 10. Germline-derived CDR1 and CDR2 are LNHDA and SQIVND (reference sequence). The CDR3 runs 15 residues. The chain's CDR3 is CASTDMGTVNYGYTF. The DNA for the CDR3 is TGTGCCAGTACCGATATGGGGACAGTAAACTATGGCTACACCTTC.

CDR3 loop: CASSLQGAQETQYF. CDR3 DNA sequence: TGTGCCAGCAGCCTCCAGGGGGCGCAAGAGACCCAGTACTTC. This chain connects TRBV5-4 to TRBJ2-5, with 8 bases matching TRBD1. V lost 4 bases to trimming and J lost 2 bases; unmatched junction nucleotides: 4. Germline CDR1 SGHNT, CDR2 YYREEE (reference sequence). This CDR3 comprises 14 residues. Complete variable domain (other parts from reference TRBV5-4 and TRBJ2-5): ETGVTQSPTHLIKTRGQQVTLRCSSQSGHNTVSWYQQALGQGPQFIFQYYREEENGRGNFPPRFSGLQFPNYSSELNVNALELDDSALYLCASSLQGAQETQYFGPGTRLLVL.

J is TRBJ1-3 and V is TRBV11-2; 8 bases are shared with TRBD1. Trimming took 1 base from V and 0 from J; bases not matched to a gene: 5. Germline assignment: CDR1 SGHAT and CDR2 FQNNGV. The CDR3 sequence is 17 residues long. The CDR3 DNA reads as TGTGCCAGCAGCTTAGCCGGGACAGGCGACTCTGGAAACACCATATATTTT. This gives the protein CASSLAGTGDSGNTIYF. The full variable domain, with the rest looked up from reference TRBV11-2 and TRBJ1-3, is EAGVAQSPRYKIIEKRQSVAFWCNPISGHATLYWYQQILGQGPKLLIQFQNNGVVDDSQLPKDRFSAERLKGVDSTLKIQPAKLEDSAVYLCASSLAGTGDSGNTIYFGEGSWLTVV.

CDR3 loop: CASSDRSSKTYEQYF. The CDR3 DNA is TGTGCCAGCAGTGATCGGTCGAGCAAGACCTACGAGCAGTACTTC. V is TRBV25-1 and J is TRBJ2-7; D unclear. V was cut by 3 bases and J by 2 bases, with 14 bases left in between. From germline, CDR1 is MGHDK and CDR2 SYGVNS. This CDR3 is 15 amino acids long.

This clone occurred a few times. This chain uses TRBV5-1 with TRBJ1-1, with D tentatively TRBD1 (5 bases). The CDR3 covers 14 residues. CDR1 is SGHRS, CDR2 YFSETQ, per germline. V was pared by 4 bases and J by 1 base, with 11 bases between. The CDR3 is CASSPLGGNTEAFF. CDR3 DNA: TGCGCCAGCAGCCCGCTGGGGGGGAACACTGAAGCTTTCTTT.

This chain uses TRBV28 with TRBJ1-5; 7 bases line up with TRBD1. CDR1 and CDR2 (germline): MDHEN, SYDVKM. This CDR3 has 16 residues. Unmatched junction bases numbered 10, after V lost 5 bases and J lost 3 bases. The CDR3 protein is CASSLTTGIDNQPQHF. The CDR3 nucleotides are TGTGCCAGCAGTCTGACGACAGGGATCGACAATCAGCCCCAGCATTTT.

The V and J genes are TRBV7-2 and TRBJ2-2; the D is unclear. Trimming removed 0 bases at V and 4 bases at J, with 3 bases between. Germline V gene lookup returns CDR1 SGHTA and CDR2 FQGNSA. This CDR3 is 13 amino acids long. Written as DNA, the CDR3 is TGTGCCAGCAGCTTAGCCCGCACCGGGGAGCTGTTTTTT. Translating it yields CASSLARTGELFF.

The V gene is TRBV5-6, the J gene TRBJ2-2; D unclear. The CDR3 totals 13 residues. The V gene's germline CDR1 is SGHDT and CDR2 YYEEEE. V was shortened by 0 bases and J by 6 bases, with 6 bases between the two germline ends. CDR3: CASSLDLAGELFF. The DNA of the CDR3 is TGTGCCAGCAGCTTGGATTTAGCCGGGGAGCTGTTTTTT. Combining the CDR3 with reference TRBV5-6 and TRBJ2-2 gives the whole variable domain DAGVTQSPTHLIKTRGQQVTLRCSPKSGHDTVSWYQQALGQGPQFIFQYYEEEERQRGNFPDRFSGHQFPNYSSELNVNALLLGDSALYLCASSLDLAGELFFGEGSRLTVL.

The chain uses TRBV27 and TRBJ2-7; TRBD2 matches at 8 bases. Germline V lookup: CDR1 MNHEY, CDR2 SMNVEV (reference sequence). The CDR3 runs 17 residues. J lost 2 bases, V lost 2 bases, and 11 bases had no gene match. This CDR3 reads CASSLRPGGGTAYEQYF. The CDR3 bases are TGTGCCAGCAGTTTACGGCCCGGGGGGGGGACCGCCTACGAGCAGTACTTC.

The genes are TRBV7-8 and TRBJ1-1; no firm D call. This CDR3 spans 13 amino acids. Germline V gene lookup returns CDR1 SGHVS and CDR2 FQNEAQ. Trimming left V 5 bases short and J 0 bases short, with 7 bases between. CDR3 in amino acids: CASSLYMNTEAFF. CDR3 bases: TGTGCCAGCAGCCTATATATGAACACTGAAGCTTTCTTT.

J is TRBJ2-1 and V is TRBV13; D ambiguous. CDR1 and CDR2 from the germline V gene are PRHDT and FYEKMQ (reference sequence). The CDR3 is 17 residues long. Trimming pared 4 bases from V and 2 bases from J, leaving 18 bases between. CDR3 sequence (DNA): TGTGCCAGCAGCTCGAGGAAGTGGGTTGACGCCTACAATGAGCAGTTCTTC. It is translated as CASSSRKWVDAYNEQFF.

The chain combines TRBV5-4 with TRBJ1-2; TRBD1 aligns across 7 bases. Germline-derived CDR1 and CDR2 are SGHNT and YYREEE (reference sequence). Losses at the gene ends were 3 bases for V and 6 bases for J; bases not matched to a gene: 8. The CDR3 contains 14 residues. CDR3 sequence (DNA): TGTGCCAGCAGCTACTTGGGCAGGGGGGATGGCTACACCTTC. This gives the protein CASSYLGRGDGYTF.

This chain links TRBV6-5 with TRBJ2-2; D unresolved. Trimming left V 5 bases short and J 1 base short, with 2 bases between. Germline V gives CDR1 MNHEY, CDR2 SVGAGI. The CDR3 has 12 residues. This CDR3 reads CASSRNTGELFF. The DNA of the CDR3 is TGTGCCAGCAGTCGGAACACCGGGGAGCTGTTTTTT.

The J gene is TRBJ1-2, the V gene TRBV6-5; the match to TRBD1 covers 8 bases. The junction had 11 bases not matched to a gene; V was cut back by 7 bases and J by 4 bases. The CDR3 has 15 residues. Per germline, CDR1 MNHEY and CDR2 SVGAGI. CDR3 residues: CASTRPGQAGYGYTF. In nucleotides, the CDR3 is TGTGCCAGCACCCGACCGGGACAGGCAGGCTATGGCTACACCTTC.

The CDR3 bases are TGTGCCAGCAGCGTAAGTGGGACAGCGAACACTGAAGCTTTCTTT. Translated, it gives CASSVSGTANTEAFF. The chain joins TRBV9 to TRBJ1-1, with 7 positions matching TRBD1. CDR1 and CDR2 (germline): SGDLS, YYNGEE. The trim removed 1 base at V and 1 base at J, leaving 4 bases unmatched. The CDR3 covers 15 residues.

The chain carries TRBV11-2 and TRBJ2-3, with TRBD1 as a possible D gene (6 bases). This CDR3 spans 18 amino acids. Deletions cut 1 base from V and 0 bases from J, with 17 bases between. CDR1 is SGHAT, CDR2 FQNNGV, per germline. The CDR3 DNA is TGTGCCAGCAGCTTAGGATTTGGGGGCTCCCCTAGCACAGATACGCAGTATTTT. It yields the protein CASSLGFGGSPSTDTQYF. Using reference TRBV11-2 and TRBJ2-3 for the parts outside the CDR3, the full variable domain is EAGVAQSPRYKIIEKRQSVAFWCNPISGHATLYWYQQILGQGPKLLIQFQNNGVVDDSQLPKDRFSAERLKGVDSTLKIQPAKLEDSAVYLCASSLGFGGSPSTDTQYFGPGTRLTVL.

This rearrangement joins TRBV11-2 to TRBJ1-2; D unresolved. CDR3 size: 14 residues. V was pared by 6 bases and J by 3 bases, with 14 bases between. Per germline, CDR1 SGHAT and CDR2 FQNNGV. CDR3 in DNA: TGTGCCAGCAGTCCGGCCACCGGGGACTATGGCTACACCTTC. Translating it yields CASSPATGDYGYTF.

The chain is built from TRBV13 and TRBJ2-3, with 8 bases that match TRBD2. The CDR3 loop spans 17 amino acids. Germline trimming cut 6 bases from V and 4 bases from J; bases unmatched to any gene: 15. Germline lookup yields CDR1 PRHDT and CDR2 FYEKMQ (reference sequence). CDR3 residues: CASSLEGRTSFPDTQYF. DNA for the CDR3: TGTGCCAGCAGTTTGGAGGGGAGGACTAGCTTTCCAGATACGCAGTATTTT.

The chain's CDR3 is CATVHGKMNTEAFF. The CDR3 bases are TGTGCCACCGTACACGGGAAGATGAACACTGAAGCTTTCTTT. The rearrangement uses TRBV19 and TRBJ1-1; D not resolved. The CDR3 has 14 residues. Germline lookup yields CDR1 LNHDA and CDR2 SQIVND (reference sequence). The ends were cut back, 10 bases at V and 0 bases at J, with 15 bases in the middle.